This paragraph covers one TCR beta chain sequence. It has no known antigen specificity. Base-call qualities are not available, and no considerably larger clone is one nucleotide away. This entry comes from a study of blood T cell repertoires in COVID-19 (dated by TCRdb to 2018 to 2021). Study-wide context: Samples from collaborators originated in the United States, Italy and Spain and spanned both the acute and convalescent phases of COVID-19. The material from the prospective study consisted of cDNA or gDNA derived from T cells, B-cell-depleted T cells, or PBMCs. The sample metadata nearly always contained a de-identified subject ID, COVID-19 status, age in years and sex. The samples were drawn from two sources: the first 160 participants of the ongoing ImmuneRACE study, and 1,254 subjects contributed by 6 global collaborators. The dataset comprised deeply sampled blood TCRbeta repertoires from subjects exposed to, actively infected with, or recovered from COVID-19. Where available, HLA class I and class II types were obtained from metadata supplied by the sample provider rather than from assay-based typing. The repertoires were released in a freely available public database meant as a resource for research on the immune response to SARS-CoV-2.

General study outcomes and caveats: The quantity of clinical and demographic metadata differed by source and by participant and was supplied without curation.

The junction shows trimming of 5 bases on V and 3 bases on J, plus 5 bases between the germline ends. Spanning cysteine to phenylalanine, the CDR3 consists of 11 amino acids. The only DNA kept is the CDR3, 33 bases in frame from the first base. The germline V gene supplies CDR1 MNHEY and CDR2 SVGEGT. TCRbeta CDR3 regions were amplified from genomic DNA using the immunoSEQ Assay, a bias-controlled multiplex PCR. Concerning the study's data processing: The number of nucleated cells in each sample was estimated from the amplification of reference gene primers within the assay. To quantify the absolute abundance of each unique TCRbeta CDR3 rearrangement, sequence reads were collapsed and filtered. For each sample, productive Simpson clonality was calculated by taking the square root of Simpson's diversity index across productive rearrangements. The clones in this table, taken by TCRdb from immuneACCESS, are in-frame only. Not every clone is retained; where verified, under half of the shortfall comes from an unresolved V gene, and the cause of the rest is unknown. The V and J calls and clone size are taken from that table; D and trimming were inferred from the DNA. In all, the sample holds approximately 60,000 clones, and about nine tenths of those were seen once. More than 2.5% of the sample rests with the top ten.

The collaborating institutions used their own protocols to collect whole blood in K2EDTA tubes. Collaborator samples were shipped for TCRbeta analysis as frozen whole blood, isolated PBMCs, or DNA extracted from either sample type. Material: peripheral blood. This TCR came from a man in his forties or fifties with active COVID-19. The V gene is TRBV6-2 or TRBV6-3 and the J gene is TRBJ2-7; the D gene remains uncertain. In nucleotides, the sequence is TGTGCCAGCAGTCACAGCTACGAGCAGTACTTC. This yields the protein CASSHSYEQYF.